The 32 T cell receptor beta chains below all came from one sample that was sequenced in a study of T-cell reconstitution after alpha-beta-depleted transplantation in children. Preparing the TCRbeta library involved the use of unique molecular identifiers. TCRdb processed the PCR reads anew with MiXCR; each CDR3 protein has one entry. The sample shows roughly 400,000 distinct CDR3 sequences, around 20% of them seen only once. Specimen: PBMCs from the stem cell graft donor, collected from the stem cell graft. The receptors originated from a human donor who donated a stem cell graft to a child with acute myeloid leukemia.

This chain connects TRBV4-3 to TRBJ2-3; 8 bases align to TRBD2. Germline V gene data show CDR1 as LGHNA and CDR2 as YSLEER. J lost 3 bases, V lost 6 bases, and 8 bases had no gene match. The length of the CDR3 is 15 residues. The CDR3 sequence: CASRRGLALTDTQYF. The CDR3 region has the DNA TGCGCCAGCAGGAGAGGACTAGCTCTTACAGATACGCAGTATTTT.

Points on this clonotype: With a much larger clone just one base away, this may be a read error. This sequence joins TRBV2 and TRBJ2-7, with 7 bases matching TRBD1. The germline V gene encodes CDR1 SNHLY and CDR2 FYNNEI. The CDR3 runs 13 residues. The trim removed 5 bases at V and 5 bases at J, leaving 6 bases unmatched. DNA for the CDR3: TGTGCCAGCAGTTTAGACAGGGTCAACGAGCAGTACTTC. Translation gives CASSLDRVNEQYF. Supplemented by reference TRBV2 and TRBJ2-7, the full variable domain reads EPEVTQTPSHQVTQMGQEVILRCVPISNHLYFYWYRQILGQKVEFLVSFYNNEISEKSEIFDDQFSVERPDGSNFTLKIRSTKLEDSAMYFCASSLDRVNEQYFGPGTRLTVT.

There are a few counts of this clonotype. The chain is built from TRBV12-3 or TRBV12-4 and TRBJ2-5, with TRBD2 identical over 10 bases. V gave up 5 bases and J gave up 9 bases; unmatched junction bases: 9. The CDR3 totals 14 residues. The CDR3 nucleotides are TGTGCCAGCAGTGGACTAGCGGCCCGCGGGGCCCAGTACTTC. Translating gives CASSGLAARGAQYF.

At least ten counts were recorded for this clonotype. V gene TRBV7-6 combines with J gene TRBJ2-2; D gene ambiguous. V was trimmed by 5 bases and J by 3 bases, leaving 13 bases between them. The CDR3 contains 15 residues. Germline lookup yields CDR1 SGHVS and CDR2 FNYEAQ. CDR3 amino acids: CASSQTYTDTGELFF. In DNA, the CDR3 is TGTGCCAGCAGCCAAACATACACGGACACCGGGGAGCTGTTTTTT.

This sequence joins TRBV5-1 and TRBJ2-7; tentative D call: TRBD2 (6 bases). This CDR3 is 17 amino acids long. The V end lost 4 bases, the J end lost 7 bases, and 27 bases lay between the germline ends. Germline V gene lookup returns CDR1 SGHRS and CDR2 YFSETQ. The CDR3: CASSPPYAGSRLGEQYF. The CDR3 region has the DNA TGCGCCAGCAGCCCGCCCTATGCGGGGTCCCGACTTGGGGAGCAGTACTTC. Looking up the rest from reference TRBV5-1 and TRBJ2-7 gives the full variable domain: KAGVTQTPRYLIKTRGQQVTLSCSPISGHRSVSWYQQTPGQGLQFLFEYFSETQRNKGNFPGRFSGRQFSNSRSEMNVSTLELGDSALYLCASSPPYAGSRLGEQYFGPGTRLTVT.

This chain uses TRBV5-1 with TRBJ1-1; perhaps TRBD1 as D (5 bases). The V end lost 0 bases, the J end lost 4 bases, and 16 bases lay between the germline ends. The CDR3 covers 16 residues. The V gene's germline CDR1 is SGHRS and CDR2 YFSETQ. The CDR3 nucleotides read TGCGCCAGCAGCTTGGAAGGCGGGGGTCGGTTCACTGAAGCTTTCTTT. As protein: CASSLEGGGRFTEAFF.

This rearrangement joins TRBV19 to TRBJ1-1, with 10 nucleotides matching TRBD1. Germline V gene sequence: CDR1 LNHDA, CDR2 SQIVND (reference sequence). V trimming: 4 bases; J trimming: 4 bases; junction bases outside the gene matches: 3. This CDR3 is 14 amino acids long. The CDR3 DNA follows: TGTGCCAGTAGTAGGGACAGGGGACGCACTGAAGCTTTCTTT. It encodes CASSRDRGRTEAFF.

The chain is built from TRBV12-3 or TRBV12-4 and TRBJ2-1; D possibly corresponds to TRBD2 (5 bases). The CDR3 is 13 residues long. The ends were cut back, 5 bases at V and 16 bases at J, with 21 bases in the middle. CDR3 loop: CASSLSSYDLLFF. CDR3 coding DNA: TGTGCCAGCAGTCTATCTAGCTACGACCTTCTATTCTTC.

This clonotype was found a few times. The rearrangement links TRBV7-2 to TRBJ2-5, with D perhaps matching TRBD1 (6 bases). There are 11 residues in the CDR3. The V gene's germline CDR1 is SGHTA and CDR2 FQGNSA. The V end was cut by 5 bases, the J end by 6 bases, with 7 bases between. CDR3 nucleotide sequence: TGTGCCAGCAGCACAGGGAAGACCCAGTACTTC. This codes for CASSTGKTQYF.

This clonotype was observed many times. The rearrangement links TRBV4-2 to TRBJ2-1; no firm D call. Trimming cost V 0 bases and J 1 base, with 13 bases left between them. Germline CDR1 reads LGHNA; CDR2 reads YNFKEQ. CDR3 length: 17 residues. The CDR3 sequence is CASSQEVRLGSYNEQFF. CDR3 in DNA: TGTGCCAGCAGCCAAGAAGTTCGGCTGGGATCCTACAATGAGCAGTTCTTC.

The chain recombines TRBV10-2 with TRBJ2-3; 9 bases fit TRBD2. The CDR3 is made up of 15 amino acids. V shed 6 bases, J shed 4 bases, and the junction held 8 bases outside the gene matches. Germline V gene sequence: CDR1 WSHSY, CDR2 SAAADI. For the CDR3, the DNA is TGCGCCAGCAGATTCGGACTAGCGAGGGCAGATACGCAGTATTTT. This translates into CASRFGLARADTQYF.

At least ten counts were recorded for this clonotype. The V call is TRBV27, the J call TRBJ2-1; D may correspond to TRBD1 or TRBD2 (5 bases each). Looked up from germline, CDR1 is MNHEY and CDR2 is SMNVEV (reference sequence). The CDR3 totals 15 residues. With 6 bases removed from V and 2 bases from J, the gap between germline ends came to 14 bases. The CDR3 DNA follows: TGTGCCAGCAGCTCTATAGGGACCCCCTACAATGAGCAGTTCTTC. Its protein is CASSSIGTPYNEQFF.

CDR3 protein: CASSIRRDADTQYF. The CDR3 region has the DNA TGTGCCAGTAGTATTCGACGGGATGCCGATACGCAGTATTTT. This chain uses TRBV19 with TRBJ2-3; D possibly corresponds to TRBD2 (5 bases). The germline gives CDR1 LNHDA, CDR2 SQIVND (reference sequence). V was shortened by 3 bases and J by 6 bases, with 13 bases between the two germline ends. This CDR3 comprises 14 residues.

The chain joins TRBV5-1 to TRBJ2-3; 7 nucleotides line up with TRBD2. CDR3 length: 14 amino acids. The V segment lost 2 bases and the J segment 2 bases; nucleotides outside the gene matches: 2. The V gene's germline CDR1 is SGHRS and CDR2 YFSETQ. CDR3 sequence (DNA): TGCGCCAGCAGCTTCAGCGGGATCACAGATACGCAGTATTTT. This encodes CASSFSGITDTQYF.

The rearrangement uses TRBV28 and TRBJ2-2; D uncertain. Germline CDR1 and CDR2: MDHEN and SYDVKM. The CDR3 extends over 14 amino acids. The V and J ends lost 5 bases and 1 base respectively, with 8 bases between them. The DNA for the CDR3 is TGTGCCAGCAGTCTCCGACAGAACACCGGGGAGCTGTTTTTT. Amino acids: CASSLRQNTGELFF.

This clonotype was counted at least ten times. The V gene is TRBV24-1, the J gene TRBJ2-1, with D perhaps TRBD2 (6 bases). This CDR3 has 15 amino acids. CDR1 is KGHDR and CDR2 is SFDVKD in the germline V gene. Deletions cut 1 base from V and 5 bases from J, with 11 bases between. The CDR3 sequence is CATSDFRERDNEQFF. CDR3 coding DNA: TGTGCCACCAGTGATTTCCGGGAGAGGGACAATGAGCAGTTCTTC.

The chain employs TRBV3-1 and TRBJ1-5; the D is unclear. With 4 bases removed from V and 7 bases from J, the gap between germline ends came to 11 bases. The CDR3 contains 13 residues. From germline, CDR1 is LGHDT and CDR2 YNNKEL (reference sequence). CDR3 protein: CASSPRTDQPQHF. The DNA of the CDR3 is TGTGCCAGCAGCCCCAGGACGGACCAGCCCCAGCATTTT.

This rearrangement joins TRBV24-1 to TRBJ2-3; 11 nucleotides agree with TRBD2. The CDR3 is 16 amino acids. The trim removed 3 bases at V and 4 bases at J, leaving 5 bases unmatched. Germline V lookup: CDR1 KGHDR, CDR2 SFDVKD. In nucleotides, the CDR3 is TGTGCCACCAGTGATCCCTTAGCGGGAGGGCCAGATACGCAGTATTTT. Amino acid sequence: CATSDPLAGGPDTQYF.

The CDR3 sequence: CATSVEYQETQYF. For the CDR3, the DNA is TGTGCCACCAGTGTGGAGTACCAAGAGACCCAGTACTTC. V and J are TRBV24-1 and TRBJ2-5, with D hard to call. The CDR3 covers 13 residues. V was clipped by 5 bases and J by 0 bases, with 6 bases between them. Germline loops: CDR1 KGHDR, CDR2 SFDVKD.

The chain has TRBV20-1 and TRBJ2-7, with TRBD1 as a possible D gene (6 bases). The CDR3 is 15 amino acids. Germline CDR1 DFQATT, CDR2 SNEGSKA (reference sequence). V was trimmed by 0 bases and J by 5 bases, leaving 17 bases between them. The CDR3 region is CSARDGQLKKDEQYF. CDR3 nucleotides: TGCAGTGCTAGAGACGGACAGCTCAAAAAGGACGAGCAGTACTTC.

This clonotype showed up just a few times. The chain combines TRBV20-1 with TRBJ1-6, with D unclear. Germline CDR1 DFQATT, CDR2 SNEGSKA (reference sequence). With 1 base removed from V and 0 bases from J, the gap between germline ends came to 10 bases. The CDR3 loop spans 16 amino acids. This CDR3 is CSARGGVSSYNSPLHF. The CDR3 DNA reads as TGCAGTGCTAGAGGCGGGGTCAGCTCCTATAATTCACCCCTCCACTTT.

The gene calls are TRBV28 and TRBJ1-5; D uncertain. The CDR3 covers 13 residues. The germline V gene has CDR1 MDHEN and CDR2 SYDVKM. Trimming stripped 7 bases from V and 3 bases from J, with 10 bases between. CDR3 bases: TGTGCCAGCATCCCTGGTATCAATCAGCCCCAGCATTTT. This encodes CASIPGINQPQHF.

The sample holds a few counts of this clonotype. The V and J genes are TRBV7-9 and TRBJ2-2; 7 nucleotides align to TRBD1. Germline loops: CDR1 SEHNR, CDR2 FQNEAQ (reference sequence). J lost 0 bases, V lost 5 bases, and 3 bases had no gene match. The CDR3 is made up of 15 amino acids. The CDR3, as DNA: TGTGCCAGCAGCAAGACAGGGTCGAACACCGGGGAGCTGTTTTTT. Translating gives CASSKTGSNTGELFF.

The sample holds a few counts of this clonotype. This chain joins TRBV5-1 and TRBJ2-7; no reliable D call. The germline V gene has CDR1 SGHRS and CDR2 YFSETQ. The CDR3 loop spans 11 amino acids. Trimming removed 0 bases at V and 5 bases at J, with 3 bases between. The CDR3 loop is CASSLENEQYF. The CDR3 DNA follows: TGCGCCAGCAGCTTGGAGAACGAGCAGTACTTC.

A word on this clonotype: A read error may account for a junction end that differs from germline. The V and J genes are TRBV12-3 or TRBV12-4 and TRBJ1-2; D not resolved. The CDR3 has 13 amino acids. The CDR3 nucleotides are TGTGCCACCAGTTTTGAGGGTCGGAATGGCTACACCTTC. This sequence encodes CATSFEGRNGYTF.

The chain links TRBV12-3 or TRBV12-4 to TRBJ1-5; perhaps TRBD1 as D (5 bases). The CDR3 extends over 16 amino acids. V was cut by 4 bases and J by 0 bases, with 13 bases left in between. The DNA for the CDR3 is TGTGCCAGCAGTTCGAGGGGCCAGGATAGCAATCAGCCCCAGCATTTT. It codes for CASSSRGQDSNQPQHF.

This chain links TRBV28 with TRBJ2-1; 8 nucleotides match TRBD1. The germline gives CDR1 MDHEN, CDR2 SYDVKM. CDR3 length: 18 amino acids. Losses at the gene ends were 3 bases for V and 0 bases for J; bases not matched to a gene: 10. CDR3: CASSFFPRQGSSYNEQFF. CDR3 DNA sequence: TGTGCCAGCAGTTTCTTTCCGAGACAGGGGAGCTCCTACAATGAGCAGTTCTTC.

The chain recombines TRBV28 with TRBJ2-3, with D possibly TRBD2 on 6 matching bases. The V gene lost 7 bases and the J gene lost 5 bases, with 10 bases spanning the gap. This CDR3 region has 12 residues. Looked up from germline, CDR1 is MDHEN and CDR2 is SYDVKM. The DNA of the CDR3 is TGTGCCAGCAAACTAGCAGGAGATACGCAGTATTTT. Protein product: CASKLAGDTQYF.

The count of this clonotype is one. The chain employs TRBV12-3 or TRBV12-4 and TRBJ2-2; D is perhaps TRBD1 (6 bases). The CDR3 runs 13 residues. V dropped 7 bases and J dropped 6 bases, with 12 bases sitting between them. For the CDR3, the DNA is TGTGCCAGCACCGAGAGGGGGTCCGGGGAGCTGTTTTTT. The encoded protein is CASTERGSGELFF.

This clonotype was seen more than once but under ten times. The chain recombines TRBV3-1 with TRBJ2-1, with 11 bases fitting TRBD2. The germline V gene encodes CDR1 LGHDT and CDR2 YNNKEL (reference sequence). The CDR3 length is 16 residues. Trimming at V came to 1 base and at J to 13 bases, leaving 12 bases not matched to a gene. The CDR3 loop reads CASSQGSLAGGSPQFF. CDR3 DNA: TGTGCCAGCAGCCAAGGTAGTCTAGCGGGAGGTTCTCCACAGTTCTTC.

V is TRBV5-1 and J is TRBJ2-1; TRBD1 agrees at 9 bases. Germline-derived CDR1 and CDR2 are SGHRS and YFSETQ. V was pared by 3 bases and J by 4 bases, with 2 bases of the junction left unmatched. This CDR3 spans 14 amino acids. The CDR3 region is CASSWGQGYNEQFF. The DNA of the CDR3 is TGCGCCAGCAGCTGGGGACAGGGTTACAATGAGCAGTTCTTC.

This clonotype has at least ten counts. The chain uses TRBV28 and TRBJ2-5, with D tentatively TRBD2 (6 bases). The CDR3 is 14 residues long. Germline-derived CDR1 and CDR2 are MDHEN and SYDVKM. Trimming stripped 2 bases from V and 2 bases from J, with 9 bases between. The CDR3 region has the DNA TGTGCCAGCAGTTTACGGGAGCCGCAAGAGACCCAGTACTTC. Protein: CASSLREPQETQYF.